Following are 29 T cell receptor beta chains from one sample sequenced in a study of response to subunit inactivated influenza vaccine. TCRdb fed the RT-PCR reads into MiXCR, producing one record per CDR3 protein. The table lists roughly 780,000 distinct CDR3 sequences, 18% of them singletons, with 11% in the top ten. This sample comprised PBMCs from blood, obtained 4 to 6 days after vaccination. These receptors were collected from a man in his forties or fifties who received an inactivated influenza vaccine.

This chain connects TRBV5-5 to TRBJ2-4; no clear D. Trimming shortened V by 1 base and J by 0 bases, and 11 bases separated the two germline ends. The CDR3 runs to 16 residues. Germline V gene data show CDR1 as SGHKS and CDR2 as YYEKEE (reference sequence). The CDR3 protein is CASSLLGREAKNIQYF. CDR3 in DNA: TGTGCCAGCAGCTTGCTGGGCAGAGAAGCCAAAAACATTCAGTACTTC.

This clonotype came up a few times. CDR3 in DNA: TGTGCCACCAGTGATTTGCAGGGCACCGGGGAGCTGTTTTTT. Translating it yields CATSDLQGTGELFF. The genes are TRBV24-1 and TRBJ2-2; possibly TRBD1 for D (5 bases). The germline CDR1 and CDR2 sequences are KGHDR and SFDVKD. This CDR3 has 14 residues. With 0 bases removed from V and 4 bases from J, the gap between germline ends came to 5 bases.

There are a few counts of this clonotype. V usage is TRBV6-2 or TRBV6-3 and J usage is TRBJ2-3; 9 bases align to TRBD2. The length of the CDR3 is 14 residues. V lost 6 bases and J lost 5; bases outside the gene matches: 6. The germline V gene encodes CDR1 MNHEY and CDR2 SVGEGT. CDR3 sequence: CASRGLAAEDTQYF. CDR3 DNA: TGTGCCAGCAGGGGACTAGCAGCTGAAGATACGCAGTATTTT.

This clonotype was counted between two and nine times. This rearrangement joins TRBV27 to TRBJ2-1; 13 bases are a match to TRBD2. The germline V gene has CDR1 MNHEY and CDR2 SMNVEV (reference sequence). This CDR3 comprises 15 residues. J was trimmed by 7 bases and V by 6 bases; bases with no gene match: 6. CDR3 residues: CASRGLAGVVNEQFF. CDR3 nucleotides: TGTGCCAGCAGAGGACTAGCGGGAGTCGTAAATGAGCAGTTCTTC.

The V and J genes are TRBV20-1 and TRBJ1-2, with 7 bases aligning to TRBD1. Germline CDR1 reads DFQATT; CDR2 reads SNEGSKA (reference sequence). V dropped 5 bases and J dropped 4; count of bases not matched to a gene: 7. The CDR3 spans 13 residues. The CDR3 region is CSARRGTAYGYTF. The CDR3 DNA follows: TGCAGTGCTCGTAGGGGGACAGCCTATGGCTACACCTTC.

The chain recombines TRBV12-3 or TRBV12-4 with TRBJ2-1; a weak D match, TRBD2 (6 bases). This CDR3 has 15 amino acids. V lost 6 bases and J 10 bases, leaving 22 bases between the germline ends. The CDR3 region has the DNA TGTGCCAGCAGCATCATCAAGGGACTCTTTCGGGAGCAGTTCTTC. It yields the protein CASSIIKGLFREQFF.

This clonotype was found a few times. The chain links TRBV12-3 or TRBV12-4 to TRBJ1-5, with D maybe TRBD1 (5 bases). This CDR3 spans 13 amino acids. Trimming left V 1 base short and J 6 bases short, with 7 bases between. DNA for the CDR3: TGTGCCAGCAGTTTAGGGGGACGTCAGCCCCAGCATTTT. Its translation is CASSLGGRQPQHF.

The sample holds a few counts of this clonotype. V is TRBV29-1 and J is TRBJ2-7; no clear D gene. V lost 3 bases to trimming and J lost 4 bases, with 7 bases between them. CDR1 is SQVTM, CDR2 ANQGSEA, per germline. CDR3 length: 11 residues. The CDR3: CSVDTLYEQYF. The CDR3 DNA reads TGCAGCGTTGATACTCTGTACGAGCAGTACTTC.

The sample holds a few counts of this clonotype. The rearrangement joins TRBV27 to TRBJ1-4; possibly TRBD1 for D (5 bases). The germline V gene encodes CDR1 MNHEY and CDR2 SMNVEV (reference sequence). The CDR3 covers 14 residues. The V end was cut by 1 base, the J end by 7 bases, with 10 bases between. CDR3 DNA: TGTGCCAGCAGTTTATGGGGGGTTGGTGAAAAACTGTTTTTT. Translation gives CASSLWGVGEKLFF.

This clonotype was seen only a few times. This chain joins TRBV6-1 and TRBJ2-7; perhaps D is TRBD1 or TRBD2 (5 bases each). The ends were cut back, 6 bases at V and 6 bases at J, with 15 bases in the middle. The CDR3 has 13 residues. CDR1 MNHNS and CDR2 SASEGT come from the germline V gene. CDR3 protein: CASRTAGVGEQYF. The CDR3 bases are TGTGCCAGCAGGACAGCCGGGGTTGGCGAGCAGTACTTC.

This rearrangement joins TRBV28 to TRBJ2-7, with 8 bases matching TRBD2. Germline values: CDR1 MDHEN, CDR2 SYDVKM. The CDR3 covers 14 residues. The junction had 8 bases not matched to a gene; V was cut back by 5 bases and J by 5 bases. The CDR3 DNA reads as TGTGCCAGCAGTCCGCCGGGACTAGTGAACGAGCAGTACTTC. Residues: CASSPPGLVNEQYF.

This clonotype came up a few times. The chain combines TRBV12-3 or TRBV12-4 with TRBJ1-1; D possibly corresponds to TRBD1 (6 bases). This CDR3 spans 15 amino acids. The V end lost 6 bases, the J end lost 3 bases, and 17 bases lay between the germline ends. The CDR3 protein is CASSAQGFVDTEAFF. DNA of the CDR3: TGTGCCAGCAGCGCACAGGGTTTCGTGGACACTGAAGCTTTCTTT.

There are many counts of this clonotype. The CDR3 spells CASSSRTGSTGELFF. In DNA form, the CDR3 reads TGTGCCAGCAGCTCCCGGACAGGGTCCACCGGGGAGCTGTTTTTT. The rearrangement uses TRBV7-2 and TRBJ2-2; 8 bases match TRBD1. The CDR3 has 15 amino acids. Germline-derived CDR1 and CDR2 are SGHTA and FQGNSA. With 4 bases clipped from V and 4 bases from J, the junction kept 5 bases outside the gene matches.

The gene calls are TRBV20-1 and TRBJ1-3; D uncertain. Germline V gene sequence: CDR1 DFQATT, CDR2 SNEGSKA (reference sequence). V was shortened by 4 bases and J by 0 bases, with 16 bases between the two germline ends. This CDR3 contains 16 residues. The CDR3 region is CSATQGGVSSGNTIYF. The CDR3 DNA reads as TGCAGTGCTACGCAAGGCGGGGTGAGCTCTGGAAACACCATATATTTT.

The chain recombines TRBV11-2 with TRBJ2-5, with 11 bases lining up with TRBD2. This CDR3 is 15 amino acids long. Germline CDR1 reads SGHAT; CDR2 reads FQNNGV. Trimming at V came to 6 bases and at J to 1 base, leaving 4 bases not matched to a gene. CDR3 coding DNA: TGTGCCAGCAGATTACTAGCGGGGGCCCAAGAGACCCAGTACTTC. Translation: CASRLLAGAQETQYF.

The chain has TRBV10-1 and TRBJ2-3; no definite D call. This CDR3 has 13 residues. Trimming stripped 6 bases from V and 2 bases from J, with 9 bases between. Germline-derived CDR1 and CDR2 are WNHNN and SYGVQD (reference sequence). The CDR3 spells CASSADTTDTQYF. In DNA, the CDR3 is TGCGCCAGCAGCGCAGACACCACAGATACGCAGTATTTT.

The table lists this clonotype with many counts. The chain has TRBV24-1 and TRBJ1-2, with TRBD1 matching over 7 bases. The germline CDR1 and CDR2 sequences are KGHDR and SFDVKD. The CDR3 is 12 residues long. Trimming cost V 7 bases and J 4 bases; bases outside gene matches: 2. CDR3 loop: CATRGQSYGYTF. CDR3 nucleotides: TGTGCCACCAGGGGACAGTCCTATGGCTACACCTTC.

Only a few counts were recorded for this clonotype. V gene TRBV28 combines with J gene TRBJ2-7; 10 bases map to TRBD2. CDR1 MDHEN and CDR2 SYDVKM come from the germline V gene. The CDR3 runs 14 residues. V lost 3 bases to trimming and J lost 7 bases; unmatched junction nucleotides: 6. The CDR3 DNA sequence: TGTGCCAGCAGTTTTCTAGCGGGGGTAGGGGAGCAGTACTTC. It translates to CASSFLAGVGEQYF. The whole variable domain, remainder taken from reference TRBV28 and TRBJ2-7, is DVKVTQSSRYLVKRTGEKVFLECVQDMDHENMFWYRQDPGLGLRLIYFSYDVKMKEKGDIPEGYSVSREKKERFSLILESASTNQTSMYLCASSFLAGVGEQYFGPGTRLTVT.

This clonotype came up a few times. The V call is TRBV6-2 or TRBV6-3, the J call TRBJ2-1; 11 nucleotides agree with TRBD2. The CDR3 has 15 residues. V was clipped by 6 bases and J by 8 bases; unmatched bases: 9. CDR1 is MNHEY, CDR2 SVGEGT, per germline. The CDR3: CASRLAGDILHEQFF. The CDR3, as DNA: TGTGCCAGCAGACTAGCGGGGGACATCTTACATGAGCAGTTCTTC.

This clonotype was picked up a small number of times. The J gene is TRBJ2-7, the V gene TRBV7-2; perhaps TRBD1 as D (6 bases). Trimming cost V 6 bases and J 1 base, with 13 bases left between them. The CDR3 is made up of 14 amino acids. Per germline, CDR1 SGHTA and CDR2 FQGNSA. The CDR3 DNA is TGTGCCAGCAGTCGGCGACAGGCTTCCTACGAGCAGTACTTC. Protein: CASSRRQASYEQYF.

This CDR3 is CAISGEGNIQYF. The CDR3 DNA is TGTGCCATCAGTGGAGAAGGGAACATTCAGTACTTC. The chain joins TRBV10-3 to TRBJ2-4, with D uncertain. The CDR3 consists of 12 residues. V lost 4 bases, J lost 7 bases, and 8 bases lay in between. The germline V gene has CDR1 ENHRY and CDR2 SYGVKD.

The J gene is TRBJ2-1, the V gene TRBV10-3, with 10 bases matching TRBD2. Germline V lookup: CDR1 ENHRY, CDR2 SYGVKD. The V and J ends lost 8 bases and 4 bases, in that order; junction bases with no gene match: 5. CDR3 size: 14 residues. The CDR3 here is CAIARTSGYNEQFF. CDR3 sequence (DNA): TGTGCCATCGCCAGGACTAGCGGTTACAATGAGCAGTTCTTC.

This clonotype appeared a few times. The chain recombines TRBV6-1 with TRBJ2-3, with D possibly being TRBD2 (7 bases). V shed 8 bases and J shed 2 bases, with 17 bases lying between them. CDR1 and CDR2 (germline): MNHNS, SASEGT. CDR3 length: 15 residues. Here the CDR3 reads CASAEGGGLTDTQYF. CDR3 sequence (DNA): TGTGCCAGCGCGGAGGGGGGGGGCCTCACAGATACGCAGTATTTT.

This clonotype appeared once. A much larger clonotype is one base distant, so this may be a read error. V is TRBV27 and J is TRBJ2-2, with a possible D match to TRBD2 (5 bases). The CDR3 spans 14 residues. The V gene lost 5 bases and the J gene lost 7 bases, with 14 bases spanning the gap. Germline CDR1 MNHEY, CDR2 SMNVEV (reference sequence). The CDR3 reads CASSLLIRGGELFF. The DNA of the CDR3 is TGTGCCAGCAGTCTTCTCATCCGGGGCGGGGAGCTGTTTTTT.

The rearrangement joins TRBV7-2 to TRBJ2-5; D is undetermined. V dropped 5 bases and J dropped 7 bases, with 11 bases sitting between them. The length of the CDR3 is 12 residues. Germline CDR1 reads SGHTA; CDR2 reads FQGNSA. CDR3 in amino acids: CASSRLLGTQYF. In nucleotides, the CDR3 is TGTGCCAGCAGCCGCTTGCTCGGGACCCAGTACTTC. The variable domain in full, completed from reference TRBV7-2 and TRBJ2-5, reads GAGVSQSPSNKVTEKGKDVELRCDPISGHTALYWYRQSLGQGLEFLIYFQGNSAPDKSGLPSDRFSAERTGGSVSTLTIQRTQQEDSAVYLCASSRLLGTQYFGPGTRLLVL.

This clonotype appeared a few times. This chain joins TRBV12-3 or TRBV12-4 and TRBJ1-5; TRBD1 agrees at 8 bases. The CDR3 has 13 residues. V lost 5 bases, J lost 6 bases, and 3 bases stayed unmatched. The CDR3 sequence is CASSGQGFQPQHF. DNA for the CDR3: TGTGCCAGCAGTGGACAGGGATTTCAGCCCCAGCATTTT.

The V gene is TRBV14, the J gene TRBJ2-3, with D uncertain. The CDR3 covers 14 residues. V lost 0 bases and J lost 6, with 10 bases in between. CDR1 is SGHDN and CDR2 is FVKESK in the germline V gene. The CDR3 here is CASSQELWGDTQYF. The CDR3, as DNA: TGTGCCAGCAGCCAAGAACTTTGGGGTGATACGCAGTATTTT.

This chain connects TRBV13 to TRBJ2-7, with D maybe TRBD1 (6 bases). The CDR3 totals 17 residues. V gave up 2 bases and J gave up 3 bases, with 20 bases separating them. The germline V gene encodes CDR1 PRHDT and CDR2 FYEKMQ (reference sequence). The CDR3 loop reads CASSLSLEGHGFYEQYF. DNA for the CDR3: TGTGCCAGCAGCTTATCTCTCGAGGGACACGGATTCTACGAGCAGTACTTC. Combining the CDR3 with reference TRBV13 and TRBJ2-7 gives the whole variable domain AAGVIQSPRHLIKEKRETATLKCYPIPRHDTVYWYQQGPGQDPQFLISFYEKMQSDKGSIPDRFSAQQFSDYHSELNMSSLELGDSALYFCASSLSLEGHGFYEQYFGPGTRLTVT.

This sequence joins TRBV24-1 and TRBJ2-7, with unresolved D. Looked up from germline, CDR1 is KGHDR and CDR2 is SFDVKD. The CDR3 spans 13 residues. Trimming removed 1 base at V and 5 bases at J, with 8 bases between. The CDR3 DNA reads TGTGCCACCAGTGATTTACAATTTGACGAGCAGTACTTC. Translating gives CATSDLQFDEQYF.